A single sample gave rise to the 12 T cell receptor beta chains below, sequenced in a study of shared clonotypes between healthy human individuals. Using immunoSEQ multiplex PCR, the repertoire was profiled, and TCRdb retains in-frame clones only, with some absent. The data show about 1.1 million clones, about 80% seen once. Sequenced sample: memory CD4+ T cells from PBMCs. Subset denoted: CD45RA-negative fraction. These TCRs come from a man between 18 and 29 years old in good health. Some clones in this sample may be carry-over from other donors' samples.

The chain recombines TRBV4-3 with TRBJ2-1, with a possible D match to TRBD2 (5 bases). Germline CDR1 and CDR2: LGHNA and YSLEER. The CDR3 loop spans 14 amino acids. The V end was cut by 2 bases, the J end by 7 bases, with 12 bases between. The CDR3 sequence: CASSQLSGSNEQFF. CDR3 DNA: TGCGCCAGCAGCCAATTATCGGGGAGTAATGAGCAGTTCTTC.

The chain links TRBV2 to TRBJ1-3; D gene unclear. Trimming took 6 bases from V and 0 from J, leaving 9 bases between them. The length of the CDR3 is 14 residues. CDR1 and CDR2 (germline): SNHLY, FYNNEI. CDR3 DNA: TGTGCCAGCAGGGACCGGGGCTCTGGAAACACCATATATTTT. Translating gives CASRDRGSGNTIYF. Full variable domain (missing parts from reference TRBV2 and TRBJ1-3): EPEVTQTPSHQVTQMGQEVILRCVPISNHLYFYWYRQILGQKVEFLVSFYNNEISEKSEIFDDQFSVERPDGSNFTLKIRSTKLEDSAMYFCASRDRGSGNTIYFGEGSWLTVV.

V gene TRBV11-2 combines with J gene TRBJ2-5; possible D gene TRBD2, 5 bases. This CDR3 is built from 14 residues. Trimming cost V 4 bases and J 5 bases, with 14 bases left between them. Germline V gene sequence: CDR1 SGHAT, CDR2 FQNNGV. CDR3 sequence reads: CASSYFGRTETQYF. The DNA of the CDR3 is TGTGCCAGCAGCTACTTCGGGCGGACTGAGACCCAGTACTTC.

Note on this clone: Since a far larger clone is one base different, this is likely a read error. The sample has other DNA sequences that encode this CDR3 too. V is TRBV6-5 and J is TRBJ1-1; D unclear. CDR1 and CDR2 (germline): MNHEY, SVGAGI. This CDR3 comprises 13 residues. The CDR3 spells CASSRTENTEAFF. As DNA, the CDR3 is TGTGCCAGCAGTCGAACAGAGAACACTGAAGCTTTCTTC.

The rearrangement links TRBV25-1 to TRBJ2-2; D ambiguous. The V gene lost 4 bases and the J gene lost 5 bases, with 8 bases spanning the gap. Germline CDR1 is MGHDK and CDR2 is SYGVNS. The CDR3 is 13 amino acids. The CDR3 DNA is TGTGCCAGCAGTGCGATGGGGACCGGGGAGCTGTTTTTT. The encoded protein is CASSAMGTGELFF.

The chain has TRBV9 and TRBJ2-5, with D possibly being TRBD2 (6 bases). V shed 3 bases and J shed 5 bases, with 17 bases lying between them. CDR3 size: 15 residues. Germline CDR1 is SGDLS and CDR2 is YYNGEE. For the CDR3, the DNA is TGTGCCAGCAGCGCCGTTGCCGGGACTTGGGAGACCCAGTACTTC. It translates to CASSAVAGTWETQYF.

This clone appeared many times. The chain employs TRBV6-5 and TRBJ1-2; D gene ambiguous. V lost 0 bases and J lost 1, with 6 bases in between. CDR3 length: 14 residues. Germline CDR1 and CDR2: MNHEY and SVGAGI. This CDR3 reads CASSYSRGNYGYTF. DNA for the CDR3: TGTGCCAGCAGTTACTCGCGGGGTAACTATGGCTACACCTTC.

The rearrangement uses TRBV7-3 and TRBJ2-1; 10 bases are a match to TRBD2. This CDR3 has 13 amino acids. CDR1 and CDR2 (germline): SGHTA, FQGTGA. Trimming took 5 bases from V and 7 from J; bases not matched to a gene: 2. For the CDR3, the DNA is TGTGCCAGCAGCGCGACTAGCGGGAATGAGCAGTTCTTC. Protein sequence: CASSATSGNEQFF.

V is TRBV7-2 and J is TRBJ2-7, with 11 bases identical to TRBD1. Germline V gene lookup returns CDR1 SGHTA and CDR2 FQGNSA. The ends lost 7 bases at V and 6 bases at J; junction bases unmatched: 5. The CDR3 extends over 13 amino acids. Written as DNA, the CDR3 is TGTGCCAGCACTACCGGGACAGGGGGCGAGCAGTACTTC. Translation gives CASTTGTGGEQYF. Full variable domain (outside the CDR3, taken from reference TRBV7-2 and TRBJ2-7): GAGVSQSPSNKVTEKGKDVELRCDPISGHTALYWYRQSLGQGLEFLIYFQGNSAPDKSGLPSDRFSAERTGGSVSTLTIQRTQQEDSAVYLCASTTGTGGEQYFGPGTRLTVT.

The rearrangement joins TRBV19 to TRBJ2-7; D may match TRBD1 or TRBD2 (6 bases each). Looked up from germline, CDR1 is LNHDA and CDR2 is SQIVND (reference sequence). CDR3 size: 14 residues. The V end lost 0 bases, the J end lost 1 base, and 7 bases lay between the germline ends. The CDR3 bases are TGTGCCAGTAGTATAGAAGGGGGGTCCTACGAGCAGTACTTC. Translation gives CASSIEGGSYEQYF.

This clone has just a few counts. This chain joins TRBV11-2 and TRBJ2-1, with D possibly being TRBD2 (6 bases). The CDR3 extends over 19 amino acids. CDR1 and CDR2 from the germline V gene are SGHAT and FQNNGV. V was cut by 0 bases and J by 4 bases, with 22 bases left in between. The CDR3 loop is CASSLDAASSGWRYNEQFF. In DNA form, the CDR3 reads TGTGCCAGCAGCTTAGACGCTGCCTCCAGCGGGTGGAGGTACAATGAGCAGTTCTTC.

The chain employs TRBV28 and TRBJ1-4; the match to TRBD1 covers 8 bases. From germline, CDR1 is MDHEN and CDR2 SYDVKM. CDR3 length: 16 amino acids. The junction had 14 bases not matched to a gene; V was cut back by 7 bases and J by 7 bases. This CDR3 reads CASTSTGTGGGEKLFF. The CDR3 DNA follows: TGTGCCAGCACATCTACCGGGACAGGCGGTGGTGAAAAACTGTTTTTT.